This T cell receptor beta chain is drawn from a study of PD-1 blockade in classical Hodgkin lymphoma. Broader study findings: There was a significant rise in CD4+ TCR diversity by C4D1, with no such rise for CD8+. Repertoires differed for reasons still undefined, possibly disease activity or prior therapy. Diversity similar to that of newly diagnosed patients was seen at baseline in complete responders.

Produced via immunoSEQ multiplex PCR; TCRdb's table is partial and in-frame only. The sample contains more than 25,000 clones, less than 75% of which appear only once. The ends lost 1 base at V and 3 bases at J; junction bases unmatched: 2. Per the germline V gene, CDR1 is SGHRS and CDR2 is YFSETQ. This CDR3 region has 14 residues. This clone has only a few counts. Its antigen is unknown. Brentuximab vedotin exposure varied among the patients, all of whom had relapsed after autologous stem cell transplantation. The rearrangement uses TRBV5-1 and TRBJ2-7; 9 nucleotides agree with TRBD1. This receptor was obtained from a human donor with classical Hodgkin lymphoma. Sequences were derived from peripheral blood mononuclear cells (PBMCs), sampled before the second cycle of nivolumab. Written as DNA, the CDR3 is TGCGCCAGCAGCTTGTTGGGACAGGGCTACGAGCAGTACTTC. Translation gives CASSLLGQGYEQYF. Complete variable domain (other parts from reference TRBV5-1 and TRBJ2-7): KAGVTQTPRYLIKTRGQQVTLSCSPISGHRSVSWYQQTPGQGLQFLFEYFSETQRNKGNFPGRFSGRQFSNSRSEMNVSTLELGDSALYLCASSLLGQGYEQYFGPGTRLTVT.